Included here is one TCR beta chain sequence, with context. Its antigen is still unknown. Base qualities are missing; no much larger clone stands one base away. This entry is derived from a study of T cell changes during pregnancy in multiple sclerosis (dated by TCRdb to between 2018 and 2021). For the wider study: In women with multiple sclerosis, the researchers looked at how the T cell repertoire shifted as pregnancy progressed.

Libraries were prepared through the immunoSEQ multiplex PCR assay. The table comes from immuneACCESS by way of TCRdb, which keeps in-frame sequences with V and J called. Part of the clones is missing from these tables; in studies checked, under half for an unresolved V gene and the rest for unknown reasons. Within this sample are approximately 97,000 clones, with 90% of them counted one time only. 0.7% to 0.9% of the sample lies in the top ten. Specimen: peripheral blood, collected in the second trimester of pregnancy. This clonotype originated in a female donor in good health, enrolled as a control in a pregnancy study.

For the CDR3, the sequence is CASSIPRGRGMNYGYTF. The nucleotides are TGTGCCAGTAGTATCCCTAGGGGGCGCGGAATGAACTATGGCTACACCTTC. The sequence joins TRBV19 to TRBJ1-2; 7 central bases correspond to TRBD1. Clipping removes 3 bases from V and 2 bases from J, with 12 as the unmatched junction base count. CDR1 and CDR2 are drawn from the germline V gene (reference sequence): LNHDA, SQIVND. Inclusive of the bounding cysteine and phenylalanine, the CDR3 is 17 residues long. CDR3 DNA only is kept here, 51 bases in frame from base 1.